The entry below describes one T cell receptor (beta chain). Its specific antigen is unknown. No much larger clonotype is one base removed from it; base qualities were not supplied. The data originate from a study of T-cell memory formation after mild COVID-19 (dated by TCRdb to 2020 to 2023). Study-level background: Most TCR sequence clusters were specific to one of the two donors. Longitudinal TCRalpha and TCRbeta repertoire sequencing tracked T-cell clones expanding and contracting after mild COVID-19 in two donors. The cohort was made up of two young adult volunteers, one female and one male, who were previously healthy.

The listed sequencing device is Illumina NovaSeq 6000. TCRalpha and TCRbeta cDNA libraries were built by 5'RACE with constant-segment primers, adding sample barcodes and unique molecular identifiers. RNA was extracted from every sample with Trizol reagent. Libraries were amplified in two PCR steps, with a second sample barcode and Illumina TruSeq adapters added in the second step. Libraries were sequenced on an Illumina NovaSeq with 2 x 150 bp paired-end reads. Per the original workflow: Reads were demultiplexed and collapsed into UMI-guided consensus sequences with migec v1.2.7. With mixcr v2.1.11, UMI consensuses were aligned to TRA and TRB V and J templates and assembled into clonotypes. A clonotype was counted as expanded or contracted only when both edgeR and NoisET called the clonotype significant, with the noise models trained on biological replicates. For edgeR calls, the cutoffs were a false discovery rate-adjusted p below 0.01 and a log2 fold-change threshold of 1. PCA with hierarchical clustering of max-normalized trajectories of the 1000 most abundant clonotypes was used as exploratory dynamics analysis. The CD4 or CD8 phenotype of responding clones was assigned using the separately sequenced CD4+ and CD8+ repertoires. TCRdb applied fastp at Q25 and MiXCR to the public reads, then kept only in-frame beta chains. Each CDR3 protein gets just one entry, which takes the most common genes and DNA from the rows behind it. The V and J calls were not made by the authors but by TCRdb's processing. The sample contains 350,000 to 550,000 distinct CDR3 sequences, roughly 17% of them found a single time. Of the sample, 20% to 25% is held by the ten largest clones.

The CDR3 goes from the cysteine to the phenylalanine over 14 residues. Kept here is only the CDR3 DNA, which spans 42 bases and is read in frame from base 1. CDR1 and CDR2, per the germline V gene, are SGHRS and YFSETQ. V is reduced by 3 bases and J by 5 bases, leaving a spacing of 13 bases between them. Ficoll-Paque density gradient centrifugation was the method used to isolate PBMCs. General study outcomes and caveats: Contracting CD4+ clones appeared mostly in the CM and EM memory subsets, whereas CD8+ clones were enriched in EMRA. The second-wave clones that peaked on day 37 were not confirmed to be SARS-CoV-2 specific. Only a couple of mild cases were covered by the study, and larger cohorts that include severe cases with pre-infection samples were considered necessary. Clones contracting from day 15 to 85 had balanced CD4/CD8 phenotypes, while a second wave expanding from day 15 to 37 was biased towards CD4+. The detection of some responding clones in pre-infection memory suggests that pre-existing cross-reactive memory T cells joined the SARS-CoV-2 response.

The sequenced sample consisted of PBMCs or a T cell subset sorted from them (not recorded which). The source of this sequence is a man younger than 35 who had mild COVID-19 (a few samples of this study predate the infection). The sample titles of this study are shuffled in the database, so cell type and time point are left out; the donor was told from shared clones. This chain is built from TRBV5-1 and TRBJ2-3, with TRBD1 perhaps the D gene, on 6 matching bases. The CDR3 corresponds to CASSWAVDRDTQYF. The nucleotide sequence is given as TGCGCCAGCAGCTGGGCGGTGGACAGAGATACGCAGTATTTT.